This TCR beta chain is drawn from a study of long-term antiretroviral therapy in people with HIV (dated by TCRdb to between 2021 and 2023). Looking at the study overall: The earliest samples were collected approximately a decade before the 2015 WHO recommendation for immediate ART, a period when ART was typically delayed until CD4 counts fell. About 35% of the 30 participants with HIV were female. No cross-contamination during QIAcube processing was seen in test extractions of a monoclonal T-cell line run alongside 30 or so polyclonal samples. A retrospective serial study tested whether ART initiation and durable HIV suppression were associated with changes in peripheral blood TRB repertoire composition and diversity. The cohort contributed roughly 200 cryopreserved PBMC samples from 30 adults with confirmed HIV infection, collected serially over a mean of about 6 years (range 1-12).

This clone has just a few counts. The antigen it recognizes is unknown. Nothing much larger sits one base from this clone, and base qualities are not available. Study-wide conclusions, independent of this receptor: The samples span the years 2004 to 2017, and the ART regimens used may be less effective than current regimens. A significant increase in TRB diversity was found to be associated with ART initiation, although TRB diversity was observed to remain significantly below that of transplant donor controls even after long-term ART. Limited PBMC availability meant only the TCR beta chain was sequenced, without alpha chain pairing. CDR3 length ranges in HIV repertoires were narrower than in controls, and network structure suggested an antigen-experienced repertoire with only a slight naive shift after ART. At every time point, the repertoire was dominated by expanded TRB clones first identified before ART initiation, although this dominance fluctuated and, in many PLHIV, declined after ART. Inferences about post-ART repertoire changes were limited because no data were available on ART adherence, viral resistance or therapy changes. Unsorted PBMC were profiled instead of sorted CD4+ and CD8+ T cells because pre-ART samples had limited cell numbers.

Sequencing of the TRB variable region was done with the immunoSEQ hsTCRB v3.0 assay at survey level resolution. The target sequencing depth for TRB was 40,000-50,000 T-cell genomes per sample. Pooled TRB libraries were sequenced on an Illumina MiSeq with a v3 150-cycle kit. As for the original processing: Repertoire analysis was performed in R inside a reproducible Nextflow workflow that covered QC, data transformation and analysis. LymphoSeq2, an R package for exploring AIRR-Seq data, was used to implement the custom analyses. After excluding a handful of samples that yielded fewer than 5000 total TRB sequences, approximately 180 HIV repertoires remained for analysis. Of the 188 retained HIV repertoires, almost 60 were collected before and about 130 after ART initiation. Repertoires were downsampled to 5000 TRB nucleotide sequences, with summary statistics averaged over 100 downsampling iterations. Only TRB sequences with CDR3 regions of at least seven amino acids were retained for analysis. Two measures captured diversity: a Shannon entropy-derived clonality score and the Gini coefficient. In repertoire networks, the top 5000 CDR3 amino acid sequences were linked whenever an edit distance of one separated two sequences. For TRB CDR3 amino acid sequences, GLIPH2 was used to predict antigen specificity groups and MHC restriction. To flag known CMV, EBV, HIV or tissue antigen associations, CDR3 amino acid sequences were matched against VDJdb and McPAS-TCR. Pre-ART, post-ART and control groups were compared with Wilcoxon signed-rank tests and Holm-Bonferroni correction. Drawn from immuneACCESS, this table holds only the in-frame rearrangements with V and J called that TCRdb kept. Clones are partly lost; checked studies trace under half to an unresolved V gene and leave the rest unexplained. V and J calls and clone size are those listed in that table; D and trimming were worked out from the DNA. For this sample the table gives approximately 19,000 clones, of which around 79% were detected only once. The ten largest clones capture roughly 10% of the sample.

There are 14 amino acids in the CDR3, from cysteine to phenylalanine inclusive. Only the CDR3 region is kept as DNA, spanning 42 bases read in frame from base 1. The trim is 8 bases for V and 1 base for J, with a gap of 11 bases between the germline ends. Looking up the germline V gene yields CDR1 MNHEY and CDR2 SVGAGI. Participants were included only if at least one PBMC sample before ART initiation and at least two post-ART samples were available. Every participant with HIV received treatment in the United States of America. Before DNA extraction, cryopreserved samples of roughly 0.9-11 million PBMC were thawed and then washed. At the time of the earliest PBMC sample, participants with HIV were aged between roughly 23 and 60 years. PBMC samples were contributed by each participant from 1-4 timepoints before ART initiation and 2-8 timepoints after ART initiation, with a median of 7 samples. Serial HIV viral load, CD4+ T-cell count, ART history and demographic data were obtained for every participant. Genomic DNA was extracted from unsorted PBMC with a Qiagen kit on a QIAcube, with processing performed in batches of 12 samples.

The clonotype originates from a woman aged 40 to 50 with HIV. Sequencing was performed on unsorted PBMCs, taken 2.3 years after starting antiretroviral therapy. This receptor chain uses TRBV6-5 and TRBJ2-2, with a weak D call of TRBD2 (5 bases match). The DNA sequence is TGTGCCAGCTGGGAGAAAGGGAACACCGGGGAGCTGTTTTTT. Translation gives CASWEKGNTGELFF.